Presented here are 6 T cell receptor beta chains from one specimen sequenced in a study of shared clonotypes between healthy human individuals. As defined, naive CD8 cells were CD45RO-negative and positively selected for CCR7, with terminally differentiated effector memory CD45RA+ cells excluded. Some clones are missing from TCRdb's copy, which holds only in-frame ones; the method was immunoSEQ multiplex PCR. Among around 2,000,000 clones listed, about 95% were seen once. Sequences were obtained from naive CD8+ T cells sorted from blood. All receptors derive from a man aged 18-30 years in good health.

The chain employs TRBV25-1 and TRBJ2-2; the match to TRBD1 covers 7 bases. The CDR3 length is 16 residues. In germline, CDR1 is MGHDK, CDR2 SYGVNS. V lost 5 bases to trimming and J lost 1 base; unmatched junction nucleotides: 7. CDR3 DNA: TGTGCCAGCAGTCCCCACAGGGGTGTGAACACCGGGGAGCTGTTTTTT. Protein: CASSPHRGVNTGELFF.

V gene TRBV6-6 combines with J gene TRBJ2-3; D might be TRBD2 (6 bases). This CDR3 contains 14 residues. The ends were cut back, 2 bases at V and 4 bases at J, with 10 bases in the middle. Germline CDR1 and CDR2: MNHNY and SVGAGI (reference sequence). As DNA, the CDR3 is TGTGCCAGCAGTTACGGGGGACTCTCAGATACGCAGTATTTT. Its protein is CASSYGGLSDTQYF.

The chain uses TRBV5-1 and TRBJ2-5; D may be TRBD1 (6 bases). CDR1 is SGHRS, CDR2 YFSETQ, per germline. CDR3 length equals 15 residues. V was cut by 4 bases and J by 3 bases, with 16 bases left in between. The CDR3 DNA reads as TGCGCCAGCAGCGTTCCGACAGGCGCCGAAGAGACCCAGTACTTC. Protein product: CASSVPTGAEETQYF.

V and J are TRBV6-1 and TRBJ1-6, with TRBD1 as a possible D gene (5 bases). Trimming removed 2 bases at V and 0 bases at J, with 11 bases between. CDR3 length: 17 residues. The germline V gene encodes CDR1 MNHNS and CDR2 SASEGT. In DNA, the CDR3 is TGTGCCAGCAGTGAAAGGCAGGGAAGCTCCTATAATTCACCCCTCCACTTT. Protein: CASSERQGSSYNSPLHF.

This chain links TRBV6-5 with TRBJ2-7; 11 bases align to TRBD2. CDR1 is MNHEY, CDR2 SVGAGI, per germline. V lost 2 bases, J lost 7 bases, and 7 bases stayed unmatched. CDR3 length: 15 amino acids. DNA for the CDR3: TGTGCCAGCAGTTACGCTAGCGGGGGGCTATGGGAGCAGTACTTC. Translation gives CASSYASGGLWEQYF.

The chain's CDR3 is CAITWGPHTQYF. CDR3 DNA: TGTGCCATCACCTGGGGACCCCATACGCAGTATTTT. The chain links TRBV10-3 to TRBJ2-3; perhaps D is TRBD1 or TRBD2 (5 bases each). Trimming removed 7 bases at V and 7 bases at J, with 12 bases between. Germline lookup yields CDR1 ENHRY and CDR2 SYGVKD. CDR3 length equals 12 residues.